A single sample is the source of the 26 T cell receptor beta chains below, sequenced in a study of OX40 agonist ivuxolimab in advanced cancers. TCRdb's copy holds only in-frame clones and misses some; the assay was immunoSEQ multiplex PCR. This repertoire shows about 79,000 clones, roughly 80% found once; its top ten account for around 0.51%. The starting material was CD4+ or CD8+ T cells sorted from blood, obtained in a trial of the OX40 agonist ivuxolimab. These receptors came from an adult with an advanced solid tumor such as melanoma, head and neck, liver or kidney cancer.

CDR3 nucleotides: TGTGCCAGCAGTACCGGGACAGGGGGCTACACTGAAGCTTTCTTT. Translation: CASSTGTGGYTEAFF. The V gene is TRBV28, the J gene TRBJ1-1; 12 bases map to TRBD1. Trimming took 5 bases from V and 3 from J; bases not matched to a gene: 4. Germline assignment: CDR1 MDHEN and CDR2 SYDVKM. This CDR3 region has 15 residues.

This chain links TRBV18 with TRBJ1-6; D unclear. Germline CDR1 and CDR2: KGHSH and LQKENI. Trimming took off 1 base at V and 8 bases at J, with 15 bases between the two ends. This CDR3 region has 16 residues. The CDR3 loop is CASSPLTRGMDSPLHF. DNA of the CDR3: TGTGCCAGCTCACCACTTACTCGGGGAATGGATTCACCCCTCCACTTT.

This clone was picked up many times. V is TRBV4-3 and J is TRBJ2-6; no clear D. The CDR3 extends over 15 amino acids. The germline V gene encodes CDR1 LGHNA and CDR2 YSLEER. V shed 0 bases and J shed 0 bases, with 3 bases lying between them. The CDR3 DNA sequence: TGCGCCAGCAGCCAAGACAGCTCTGGGGCCAACGTCCTGACTTTC. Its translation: CASSQDSSGANVLTF.

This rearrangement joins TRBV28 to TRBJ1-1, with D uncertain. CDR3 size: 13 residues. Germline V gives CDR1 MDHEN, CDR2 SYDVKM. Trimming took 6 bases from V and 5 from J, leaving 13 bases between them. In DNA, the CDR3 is TGTGCCAGCAGCCCGGTTAGTGGGACTGAAGCTTTCTTT. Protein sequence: CASSPVSGTEAFF.

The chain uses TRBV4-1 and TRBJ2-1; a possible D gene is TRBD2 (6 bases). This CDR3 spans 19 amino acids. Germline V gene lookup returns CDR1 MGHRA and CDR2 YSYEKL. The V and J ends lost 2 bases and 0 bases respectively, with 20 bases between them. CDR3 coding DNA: TGCGCCAGCAGCCAAACCAGCGGGTCGTCGGCCAGCTCCTACAATGAGCAGTTCTTC. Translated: CASSQTSGSSASSYNEQFF.

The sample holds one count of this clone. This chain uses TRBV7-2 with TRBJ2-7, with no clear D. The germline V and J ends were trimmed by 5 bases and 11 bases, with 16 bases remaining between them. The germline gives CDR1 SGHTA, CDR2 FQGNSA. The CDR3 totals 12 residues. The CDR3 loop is CASSERGQHEYF. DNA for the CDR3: TGTGCCAGCAGCGAACGCGGCCAACACGAGTACTTC.

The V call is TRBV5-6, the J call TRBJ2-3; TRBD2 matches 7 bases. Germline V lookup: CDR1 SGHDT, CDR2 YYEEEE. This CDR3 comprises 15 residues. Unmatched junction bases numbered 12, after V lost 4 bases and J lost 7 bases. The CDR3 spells CASSLRLARGNTQYF. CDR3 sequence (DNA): TGTGCCAGCAGCCTTCGACTAGCCCGTGGGAATACGCAGTATTTT.

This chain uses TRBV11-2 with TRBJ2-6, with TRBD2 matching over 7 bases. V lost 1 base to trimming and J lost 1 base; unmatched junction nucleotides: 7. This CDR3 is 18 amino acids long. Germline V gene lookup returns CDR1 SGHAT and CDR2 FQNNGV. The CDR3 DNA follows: TGTGCCAGCAGCTTAGCGTTCGTGGGAGGGTCTGGGGCCAACGTCCTGACTTTC. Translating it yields CASSLAFVGGSGANVLTF.

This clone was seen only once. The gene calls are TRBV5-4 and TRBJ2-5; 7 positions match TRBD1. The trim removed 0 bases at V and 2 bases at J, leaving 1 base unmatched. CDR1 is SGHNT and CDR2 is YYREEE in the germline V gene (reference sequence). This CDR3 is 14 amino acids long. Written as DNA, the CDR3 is TGTGCCAGCAGCTTGGAGACAGGGCAAGAGACCCAGTACTTC. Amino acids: CASSLETGQETQYF.

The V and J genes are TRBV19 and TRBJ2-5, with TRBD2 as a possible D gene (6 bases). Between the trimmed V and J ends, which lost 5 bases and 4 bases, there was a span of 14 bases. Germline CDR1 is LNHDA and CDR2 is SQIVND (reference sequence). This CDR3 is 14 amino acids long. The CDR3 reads CASSGGVGSETQYF. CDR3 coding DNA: TGTGCCAGTAGTGGAGGGGTTGGGTCAGAGACCCAGTACTTC.

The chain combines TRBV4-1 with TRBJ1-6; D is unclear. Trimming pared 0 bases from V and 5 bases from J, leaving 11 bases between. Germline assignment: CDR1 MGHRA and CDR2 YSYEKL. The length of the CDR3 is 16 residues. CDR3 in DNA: TGCGCCAGCAGCCAAGAAGGCCGGCCGCATAATTCACCCCTCCACTTT. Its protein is CASSQEGRPHNSPLHF.

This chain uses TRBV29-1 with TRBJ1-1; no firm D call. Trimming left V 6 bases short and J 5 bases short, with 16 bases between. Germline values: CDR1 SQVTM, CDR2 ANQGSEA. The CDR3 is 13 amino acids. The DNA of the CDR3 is TGCAGCGTCCACTTTGGTTGGGGAACTGAAGCTTTCTTT. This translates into CSVHFGWGTEAFF.

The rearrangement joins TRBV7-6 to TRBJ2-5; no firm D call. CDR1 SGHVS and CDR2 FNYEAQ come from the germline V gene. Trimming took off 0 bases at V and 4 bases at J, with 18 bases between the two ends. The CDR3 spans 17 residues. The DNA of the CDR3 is TGTGCCAGCAGCTTAGCCCCGCGGACCCGAAGAGGAGAGACCCAGTACTTC. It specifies CASSLAPRTRRGETQYF.

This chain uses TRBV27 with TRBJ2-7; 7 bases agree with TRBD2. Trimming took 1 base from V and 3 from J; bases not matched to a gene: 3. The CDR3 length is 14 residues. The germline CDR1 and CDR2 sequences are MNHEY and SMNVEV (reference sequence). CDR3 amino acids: CASSLFPSGYEQYF. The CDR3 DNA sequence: TGTGCCAGCAGTTTATTTCCTAGCGGCTACGAGCAGTACTTC.

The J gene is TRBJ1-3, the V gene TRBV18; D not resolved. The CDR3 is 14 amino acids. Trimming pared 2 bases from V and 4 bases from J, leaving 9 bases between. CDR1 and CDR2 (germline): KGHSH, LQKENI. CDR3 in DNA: TGTGCCAGCTCACCAGAAAACGGAGGAAACACCATATATTTT. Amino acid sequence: CASSPENGGNTIYF.

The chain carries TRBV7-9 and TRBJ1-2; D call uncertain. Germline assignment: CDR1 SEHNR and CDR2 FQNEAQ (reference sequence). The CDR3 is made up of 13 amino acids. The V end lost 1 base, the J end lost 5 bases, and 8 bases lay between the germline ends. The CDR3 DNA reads TGTGCCAGCAGCTTAGGGGGTGTTTATGGCTACACCTTC. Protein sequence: CASSLGGVYGYTF.

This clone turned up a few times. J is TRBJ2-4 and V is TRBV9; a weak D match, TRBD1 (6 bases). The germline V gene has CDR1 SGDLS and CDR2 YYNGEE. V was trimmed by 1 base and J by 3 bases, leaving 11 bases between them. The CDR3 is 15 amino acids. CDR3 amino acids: CASSVSGVDKNIQYF. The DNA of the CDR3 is TGTGCCAGCAGCGTATCAGGGGTTGACAAAAACATTCAGTACTTC.

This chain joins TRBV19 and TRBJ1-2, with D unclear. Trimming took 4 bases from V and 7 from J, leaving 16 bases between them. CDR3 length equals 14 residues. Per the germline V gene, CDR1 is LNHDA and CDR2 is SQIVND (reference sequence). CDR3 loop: CASSRRPVLSGYTF. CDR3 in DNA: TGTGCCAGTAGTAGGCGACCCGTTCTCAGTGGCTACACCTTC.

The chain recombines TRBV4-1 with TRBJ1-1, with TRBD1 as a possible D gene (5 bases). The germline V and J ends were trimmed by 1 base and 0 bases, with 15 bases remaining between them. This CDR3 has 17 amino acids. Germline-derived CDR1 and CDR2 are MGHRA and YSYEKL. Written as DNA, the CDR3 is TGCGCCAGCAGCCAAGCCGCCCCCCGACAGTTGAACACTGAAGCTTTCTTT. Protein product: CASSQAAPRQLNTEAFF.

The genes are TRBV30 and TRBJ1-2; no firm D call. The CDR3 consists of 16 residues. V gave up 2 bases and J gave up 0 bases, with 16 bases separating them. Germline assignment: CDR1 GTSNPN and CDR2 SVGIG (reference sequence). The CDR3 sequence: CAWSLWSRSSNYGYTF. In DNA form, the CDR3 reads TGTGCCTGGAGTCTTTGGTCAAGGAGTTCTAACTATGGCTACACCTTC.

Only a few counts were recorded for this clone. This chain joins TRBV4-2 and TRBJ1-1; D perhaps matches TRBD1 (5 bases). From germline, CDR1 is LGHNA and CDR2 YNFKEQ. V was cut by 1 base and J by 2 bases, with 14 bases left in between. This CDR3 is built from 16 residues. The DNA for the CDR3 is TGTGCCAGCAGCCAAGCCCTGACAGACACAAACACTGAAGCTTTCTTT. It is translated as CASSQALTDTNTEAFF.

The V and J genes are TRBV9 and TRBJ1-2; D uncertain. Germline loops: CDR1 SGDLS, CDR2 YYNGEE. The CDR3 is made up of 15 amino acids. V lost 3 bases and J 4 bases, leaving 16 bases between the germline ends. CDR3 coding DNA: TGTGCCAGCAGCGAACGGCCGGGCCCTAGCTATGGCTACACCTTC. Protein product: CASSERPGPSYGYTF.

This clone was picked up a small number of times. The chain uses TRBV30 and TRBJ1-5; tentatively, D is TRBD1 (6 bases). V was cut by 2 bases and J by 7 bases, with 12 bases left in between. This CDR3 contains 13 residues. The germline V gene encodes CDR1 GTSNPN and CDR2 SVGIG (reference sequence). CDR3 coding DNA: TGTGCCTGGAGTACAGGGCTCTTGCAGCCCCAGCATTTT. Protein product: CAWSTGLLQPQHF.

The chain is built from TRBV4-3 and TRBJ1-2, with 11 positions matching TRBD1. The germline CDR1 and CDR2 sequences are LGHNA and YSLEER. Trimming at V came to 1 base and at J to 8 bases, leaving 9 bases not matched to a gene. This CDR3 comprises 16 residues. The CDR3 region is CASSQGPQGTGGGYTF. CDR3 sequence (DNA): TGCGCCAGCAGCCAAGGACCTCAGGGGACAGGGGGAGGCTACACCTTC.

The CDR3 reads CASSTLAGTAYNEQFF. CDR3 in DNA: TGTGCCAGTAGTACGCTAGCGGGGACAGCCTACAATGAGCAGTTCTTC. J is TRBJ2-1 and V is TRBV19; TRBD2 aligns across 9 bases. Germline V lookup: CDR1 LNHDA, CDR2 SQIVND (reference sequence). There are 16 residues in the CDR3. J lost 2 bases, V lost 4 bases, and 6 bases had no gene match.

The chain's CDR3 is CASSLPLAGTNEKLFF. The CDR3 DNA follows: TGTGCCAGCAGCTTGCCCCTGGCAGGGACTAATGAAAAACTGTTTTTT. The chain carries TRBV5-6 and TRBJ1-4; the D gene is possibly TRBD1 (5 bases). V lost 1 base and J lost 2, with 12 bases in between. CDR1 is SGHDT and CDR2 is YYEEEE in the germline V gene. The CDR3 runs 16 residues. Full variable domain (remainder filled in from reference TRBV5-6 and TRBJ1-4): DAGVTQSPTHLIKTRGQQVTLRCSPKSGHDTVSWYQQALGQGPQFIFQYYEEEERQRGNFPDRFSGHQFPNYSSELNVNALLLGDSALYLCASSLPLAGTNEKLFFGSGTQLSVL.